Many counts were recorded for the clone carrying this T cell receptor beta chain. Time point noted: persistent/refractory GD, antithyroid drugs over 5 years with positive TRAb. PBMC-derived RNA was used for the TCR library. HTBI primers from iRepertoire and Arm-PCR of CDR3 regions yielded the TCR beta libraries. TCRdb re-derived calls from the multiplex PCR reads in MiXCR, one entry per CDR3 protein. The repertoire holds 600,000 to 850,000 distinct CDR3 sequences, with around 30% as singletons. The CDR3 loop spans 15 amino acids. V lost 2 bases, J lost 4 bases, and 3 bases stayed unmatched. The data were taken from a study of regulatory T cells in long-lasting Graves disease.

This sequence originates from a female donor with Graves disease. The J gene is TRBJ1-5, the V gene TRBV12-3 or TRBV12-4; TRBD1 matches 9 bases. The sample in question was peripheral blood mononuclear cells (PBMCs), obtained when the disease was refractory, from a patient treated with antithyroid drugs. The CDR3, as DNA: TGTGCCAGCAGTTTAACAGGGGGCCCTAATCAGCCCCAGCATTTT. Its translation: CASSLTGGPNQPQHF.